This TCR beta chain was profiled in a study of cytomegalovirus exposure and HLA in healthy donors. Regarding the study as a whole: There were some V segments, including TRBV6-2 and TRBV6-3, excluded as indistinguishable. In an earlier analysis, in some 500 donors, most V segments appeared productive either ~87% or ~30% of the time.

Healthy people donating bone marrow made up the donors. Germline V gives CDR1 SGHAT, CDR2 FQNNGV. The CDR3 spans 13 residues. V was clipped by 5 bases and J by 3 bases, with 8 bases between them. PCR amplification relied on 60 Vbeta primers (plus 13 Jbeta primers). Clones were read by immunoSEQ multiplex PCR, and TCRdb kept only the in-frame ones, dropping some. The data contain about 99,000 clones, around 82% of them seen just once; the ten biggest clones take up more than 3%. Points on this clone: Its antigen is currently unknown.

The receptor comes from a man aged 40-49 years in good health and CMV-seronegative. This chain connects TRBV11-2 to TRBJ2-4; possible D gene TRBD2, 6 bases. Sequencing was performed on PBMCs. For the CDR3, the DNA is TGTGCCAGCAGCCCCGGGGGCAAAAACATTCAGTACTTC. Translating it yields CASSPGGKNIQYF. The whole variable domain, remainder taken from reference TRBV11-2 and TRBJ2-4, is EAGVAQSPRYKIIEKRQSVAFWCNPISGHATLYWYQQILGQGPKLLIQFQNNGVVDDSQLPKDRFSAERLKGVDSTLKIQPAKLEDSAVYLCASSPGGKNIQYFGAGTRLSVL.